Listed below are T cell receptor beta chains from one sample, sequenced in a study of regulatory T cells in long-lasting Graves disease. TCRdb re-derived calls from the multiplex PCR reads in MiXCR, one entry per CDR3 protein. In the table there are fewer than 650,000 distinct CDR3 sequences, about 16% of which are singletons. This sample was also put to use in a study of T cells in Graves' hyperthyroidism and ophthalmopathy.

The sequencing here drew on peripheral blood mononuclear cells (PBMCs), taken at new diagnosis, from a patient treated with antithyroid drugs. These receptors originate from a man between 18 and 35 years old with Graves disease. Both conserved end residues are part of each CDR3. Fields, in order: V gene, clone size, D gene, J gene, CDR3 protein, CDR3 DNA. D genes are given only for firm matches. Only some rows state a clone size, as once, few, many or a class for expanded clones.

TRBV13	.	.	TRBJ2-1	CASSLGLRGDEQFF	TGTGCCAGCAGCTTAGGTCTACGGGGCGATGAGCAGTTCTTC
TRBV27	many	TRBD2	TRBJ2-2	CASSLLAGVMGGELFF	TGTGCCAGCAGTTTATTAGCGGGAGTAATGGGCGGGGAGCTGTTTTTT
TRBV4-2	few	TRBD2	TRBJ2-2	CASSQDLLAGTGELFF	TGTGCCAGCAGCCAAGATTTACTAGCGGGCACCGGGGAGCTGTTTTTT
TRBV29-1	many	TRBD1	TRBJ1-1	CSANQLLGTETLNTEAFF	TGCAGCGCTAACCAACTCCTGGGGACAGAGACGTTGAACACTGAAGCTTTCTTT
TRBV4-1	.	.	TRBJ1-6	CASSQGAGEYSPLHF	TGCGCCAGCAGCCAAGGGGCAGGTGAATATTCACCCCTCCACTTT
TRBV29-1	few	.	TRBJ1-1	CSAFSEAMNTEAFF	TGCAGCGCGTTTTCCGAAGCTATGAACACTGAAGCTTTCTTT
TRBV7-9	many	TRBD2	TRBJ2-7	CASSKTLAGGPYEQYF	TGTGCCAGCAGCAAAACCCTAGCGGGAGGGCCCTACGAGCAGTACTTC
TRBV20-1	.	TRBD1	TRBJ1-1	CSAPARGQGTGAFF	TGCAGTGCCCCCGCTAGGGGGCAAGGGACTGGAGCTTTCTTT
TRBV5-1	.	.	TRBJ1-5	CASSLGPGNQPQHF	TGCGCCAGCAGCTTGGGGCCAGGGAATCAGCCCCAGCATTTT
TRBV20-1	.	TRBD2	TRBJ2-3	CSALSGTSGTDTQYF	TGCAGTGCTCTCTCCGGGACTAGCGGCACAGATACGCAGTATTTT
TRBV3-1	few	.	TRBJ1-4	CASSSGLVNEKLFF	TGTGCCAGCAGCTCGGGGCTGGTGAATGAAAAACTGTTTTTT
TRBV7-9	many	TRBD2	TRBJ2-7	CASSFAGGEQYF	TGTGCCAGCAGCTTTGCGGGAGGCGAGCAGTACTTC
TRBV28	.	.	TRBJ1-2	CASSQPTGPGYTF	TGTGCCAGCAGTCAACCTACAGGGCCGGGCTACACCTTC
TRBV20-1	many	.	TRBJ1-5	CSAHRGNQPQHF	TGCAGTGCCCACAGGGGCAATCAGCCCCAGCATTTT
TRBV7-9	many	TRBD1	TRBJ2-7	CASSTPTGSSYEQYF	TGTGCCAGCAGCACGCCGACAGGGAGCTCCTACGAGCAGTACTTC
TRBV5-1	few	.	TRBJ2-2	CASSLRTPNTGELFF	TGCGCCAGCAGCCTACGGACACCGAACACCGGGGAGCTGTTTTTT
TRBV20-1	many	TRBD2	TRBJ2-2	CSARDLRVAGPTGELFF	TGCAGTGCTAGAGATCTCAGGGTAGCGGGGCCCACCGGGGAGCTGTTTTTT
TRBV11-2	.	.	TRBJ2-1	CASSASESEQFF	TGTGCCAGCAGCGCGAGCGAGAGTGAGCAGTTCTTC
TRBV28	many	TRBD2	TRBJ2-2	CASSPTETSGSTGELFF	TGTGCCAGCAGCCCCACCGAGACTAGCGGGAGCACCGGGGAGCTGTTTTTT
TRBV20-1	.	TRBD1	TRBJ2-7	CSARNSQGAYEQYF	TGCAGTGCTAGAAATAGTCAGGGGGCCTACGAGCAGTACTTC
TRBV20-1	.	.	TRBJ2-3	CSAGRSTDTQYF	TGCAGTGCCGGAAGAAGCACAGATACGCAGTATTTT
TRBV6-2/TRBV6-3	.	.	TRBJ2-1	CASSLGKGFNEQFF	TGTGCCAGCAGTTTGGGGAAAGGTTTCAATGAGCAGTTCTTC
TRBV20-1	.	TRBD2	TRBJ2-1	CSARDLGGGRASGYNGQFF	TGCAGTGCTAGAGATCTAGGAGGCGGGAGGGCCTCGGGATACAATGGGCAGTTCTTC
TRBV6-1	many	.	TRBJ2-1	CASSEAGENNEQFF	TGTGCCAGCAGTGAAGCAGGAGAAAACAATGAGCAGTTCTTC
TRBV28	many	TRBD2	TRBJ2-3	CASTPSGRGTDTQYF	TGTGCCAGCACTCCTAGCGGGAGGGGAACAGATACGCAGTATTTT
TRBV4-1	few	TRBD2	TRBJ2-3	CASSQLGLAGDTQYF	TGCGCCAGCAGCCAGCTGGGACTAGCGGGAGATACGCAGTATTTT
TRBV2	many	.	TRBJ2-1	CASYPASGINEQFF	TGTGCCAGCTATCCAGCTTCGGGGATTAATGAGCAGTTCTTC
TRBV3-1	.	.	TRBJ2-1	CASSLGLRQTYNEQFF	TGTGCCAGCAGCCTTGGACTCCGACAAACCTACAATGAGCAGTTCTTC
TRBV20-1	many	.	TRBJ1-5	CSASLGYSNQPQHF	TGCAGTGCTAGTCTAGGGTATAGCAATCAGCCCCAGCATTTT
TRBV11-2	.	.	TRBJ1-4	CASSPGTRAGHFF	TGTGCCAGCAGCCCCGGGACCAGGGCCGGGCATTTTTTT
TRBV28	many	.	TRBJ2-2	CASGLGELFF	TGTGCCAGCGGTCTCGGGGAGCTGTTTTTT
TRBV6-4	.	TRBD2	TRBJ2-1	CASSEFSGRSDEQFF	TGTGCCAGCAGTGAATTTAGCGGGAGATCAGACGAGCAGTTCTTC
TRBV6-5	many	.	TRBJ2-5	CASSYAGTQRETQYF	TGTGCCAGCAGTTACGCCGGGACCCAGAGGGAGACCCAGTACTTC
TRBV2	many	.	TRBJ1-4	CASSERSANEKLFF	TGTGCCAGCAGTGAAAGGTCAGCGAATGAAAAACTGTTTTTT
TRBV4-2	many	TRBD1	TRBJ2-1	CASRPTGTGDNEQFF	TGTGCCAGCAGACCTACCGGGACAGGGGACAATGAGCAGTTCTTC
TRBV29-1	many	.	TRBJ2-1	CSLRESAYNEQFF	TGCAGCCTTCGGGAGTCGGCCTACAATGAGCAGTTCTTC
TRBV6-2/TRBV6-3	.	.	TRBJ1-2	CASSYDPVGNTF	TGTGCCAGCAGTTACGATCCGGTGGGAAACACCTTC
TRBV7-9	many	.	TRBJ2-3	CASSSGPLSTDTQYF	TGTGCCAGCAGCTCGGGTCCCCTGAGCACAGATACGCAGTATTTT
TRBV28	many	.	TRBJ2-2	CASRLGGYPNTGELFF	TGTGCCAGCAGATTGGGGGGATATCCGAACACCGGGGAGCTGTTTTTT
TRBV7-3	.	TRBD2	TRBJ2-4	CASSLTSGFGNIQYF	TGTGCCAGCAGCTTAACTAGCGGGTTCGGAAACATTCAGTACTTC